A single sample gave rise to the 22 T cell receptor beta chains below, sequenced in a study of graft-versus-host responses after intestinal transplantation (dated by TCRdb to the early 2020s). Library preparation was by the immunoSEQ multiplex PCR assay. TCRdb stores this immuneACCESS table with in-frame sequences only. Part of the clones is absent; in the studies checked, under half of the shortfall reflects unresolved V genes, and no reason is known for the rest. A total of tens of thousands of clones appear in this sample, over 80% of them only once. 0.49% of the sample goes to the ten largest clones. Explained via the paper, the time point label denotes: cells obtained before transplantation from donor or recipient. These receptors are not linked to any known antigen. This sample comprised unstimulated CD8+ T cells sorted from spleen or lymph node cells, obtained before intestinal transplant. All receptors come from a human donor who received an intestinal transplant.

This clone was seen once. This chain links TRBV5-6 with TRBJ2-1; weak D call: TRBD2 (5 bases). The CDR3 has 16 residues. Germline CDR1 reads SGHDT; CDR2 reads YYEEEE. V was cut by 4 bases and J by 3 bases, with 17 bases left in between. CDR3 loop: CASSPAWVSVYNEQFF. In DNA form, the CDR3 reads TGTGCCAGCAGCCCCGCTTGGGTTAGCGTCTACAATGAGCAGTTCTTC.

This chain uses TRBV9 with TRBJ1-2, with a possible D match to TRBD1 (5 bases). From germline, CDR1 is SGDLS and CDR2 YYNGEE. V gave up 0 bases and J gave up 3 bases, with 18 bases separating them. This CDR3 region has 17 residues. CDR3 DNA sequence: TGTGCCAGCAGCGTAGCTAGTGCGGGGCCGGGGGACTATGGCTACACCTTC. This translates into CASSVASAGPGDYGYTF.

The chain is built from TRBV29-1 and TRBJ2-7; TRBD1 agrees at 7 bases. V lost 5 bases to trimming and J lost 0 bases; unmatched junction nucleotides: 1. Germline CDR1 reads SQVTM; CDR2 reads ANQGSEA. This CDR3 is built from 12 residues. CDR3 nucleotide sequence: TGCAGCGTTACAGGGGCCTCCTACGAGCAGTACTTC. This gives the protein CSVTGASYEQYF.

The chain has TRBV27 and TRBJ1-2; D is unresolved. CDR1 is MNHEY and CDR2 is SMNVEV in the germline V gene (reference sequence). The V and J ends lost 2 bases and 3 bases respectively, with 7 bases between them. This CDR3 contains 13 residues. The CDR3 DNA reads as TGTGCCAGCAGTTTAGGGCAGTACTATGGCTACACCTTC. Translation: CASSLGQYYGYTF.

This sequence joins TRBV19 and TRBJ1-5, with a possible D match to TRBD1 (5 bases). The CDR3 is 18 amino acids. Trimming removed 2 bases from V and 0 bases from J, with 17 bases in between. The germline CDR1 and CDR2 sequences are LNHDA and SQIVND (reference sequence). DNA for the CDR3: TGTGCCAGTAGTATAATCACAGGCCGGTCTTATAGCAATCAGCCCCAGCATTTT. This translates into CASSIITGRSYSNQPQHF.

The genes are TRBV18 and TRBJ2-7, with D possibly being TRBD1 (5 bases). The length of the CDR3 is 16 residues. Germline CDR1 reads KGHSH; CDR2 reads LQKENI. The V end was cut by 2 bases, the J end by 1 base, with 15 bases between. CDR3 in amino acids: CASSPDPPGLSYEQYF. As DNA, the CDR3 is TGTGCCAGCTCACCAGACCCCCCAGGGCTATCCTACGAGCAGTACTTC.

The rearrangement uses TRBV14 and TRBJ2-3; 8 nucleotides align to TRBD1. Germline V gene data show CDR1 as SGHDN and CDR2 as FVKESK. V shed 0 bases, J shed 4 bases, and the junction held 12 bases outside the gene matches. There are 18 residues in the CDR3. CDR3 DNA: TGTGCCAGCAGCCAAGATCTGGTCAGGACAGGGCTCCCAGATACGCAGTATTTT. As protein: CASSQDLVRTGLPDTQYF. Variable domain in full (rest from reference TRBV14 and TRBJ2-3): EAGVTQFPSHSVIEKGQTVTLRCDPISGHDNLYWYRRVMGKEIKFLLHFVKESKQDESGMPNNRFLAERTGGTYSTLKVQPAELEDSGVYFCASSQDLVRTGLPDTQYFGPGTRLTVL.

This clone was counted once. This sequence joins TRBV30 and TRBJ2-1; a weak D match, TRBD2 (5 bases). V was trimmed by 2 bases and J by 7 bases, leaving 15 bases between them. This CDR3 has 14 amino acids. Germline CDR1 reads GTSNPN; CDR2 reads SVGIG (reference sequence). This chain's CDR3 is CAWSSSSGANEQFF. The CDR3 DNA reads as TGTGCCTGGAGTTCTAGCTCTGGTGCGAATGAGCAGTTCTTC.

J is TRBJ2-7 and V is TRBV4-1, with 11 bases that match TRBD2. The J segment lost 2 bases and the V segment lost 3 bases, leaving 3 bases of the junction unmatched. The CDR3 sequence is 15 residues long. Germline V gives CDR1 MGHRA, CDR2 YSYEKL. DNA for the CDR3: TGCGCCAGCAGCCACGGACTAGCGGGTGCCTACGAGCAGTACTTC. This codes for CASSHGLAGAYEQYF.

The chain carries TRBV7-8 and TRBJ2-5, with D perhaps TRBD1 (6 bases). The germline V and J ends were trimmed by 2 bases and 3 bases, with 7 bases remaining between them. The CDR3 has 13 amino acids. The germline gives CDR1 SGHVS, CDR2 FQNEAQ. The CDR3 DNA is TGTGCCAGCAGCTTACCAGGGGAAGAGACCCAGTACTTC. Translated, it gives CASSLPGEETQYF. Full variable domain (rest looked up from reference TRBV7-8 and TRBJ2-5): GAGVSQSPRYKVAKRGQDVALRCDPISGHVSLFWYQQALGQGPEFLTYFQNEAQLDKSGLPSDRFFAERPEGSVSTLKIQRTQQEDSAVYLCASSLPGEETQYFGPGTRLLVL.

The CDR3 nucleotides read TGTGCCAGCAGTACTAGCGGGGGGGCCACAGATACGCAGTATTTT. Translation: CASSTSGGATDTQYF. The chain combines TRBV2 with TRBJ2-3; 13 bases line up with TRBD2. The length of the CDR3 is 15 residues. The V and J ends lost 5 bases and 2 bases, in that order; junction bases with no gene match: 1. The germline V gene encodes CDR1 SNHLY and CDR2 FYNNEI. The whole variable domain, remainder taken from reference TRBV2 and TRBJ2-3, is EPEVTQTPSHQVTQMGQEVILRCVPISNHLYFYWYRQILGQKVEFLVSFYNNEISEKSEIFDDQFSVERPDGSNFTLKIRSTKLEDSAMYFCASSTSGGATDTQYFGPGTRLTVL.

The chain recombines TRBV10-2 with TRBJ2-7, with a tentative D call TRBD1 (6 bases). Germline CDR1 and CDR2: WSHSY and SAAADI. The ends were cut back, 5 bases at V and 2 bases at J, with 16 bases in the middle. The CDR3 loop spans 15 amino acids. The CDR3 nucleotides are TGCGCCAGCAGTTTTAGCAGACAGGACGCCTACGAGCAGTACTTC. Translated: CASSFSRQDAYEQYF.

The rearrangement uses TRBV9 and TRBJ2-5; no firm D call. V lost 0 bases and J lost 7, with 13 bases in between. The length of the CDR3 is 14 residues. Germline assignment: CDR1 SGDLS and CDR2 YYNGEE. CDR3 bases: TGTGCCAGCAGCGTAGAACATACGCCAGGGACCCAGTACTTC. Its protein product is CASSVEHTPGTQYF.

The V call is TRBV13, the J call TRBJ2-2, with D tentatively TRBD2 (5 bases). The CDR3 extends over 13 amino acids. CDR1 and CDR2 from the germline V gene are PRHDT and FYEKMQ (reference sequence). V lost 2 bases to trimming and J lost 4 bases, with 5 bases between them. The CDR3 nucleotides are TGTGCCAGCAGCTTACGGGGCACCGGGGAGCTGTTTTTT. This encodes CASSLRGTGELFF.

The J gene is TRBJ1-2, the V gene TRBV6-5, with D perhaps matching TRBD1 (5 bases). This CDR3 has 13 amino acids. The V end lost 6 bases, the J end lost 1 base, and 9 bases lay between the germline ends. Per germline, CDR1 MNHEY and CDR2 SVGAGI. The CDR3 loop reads CASRQQVNYGYTF. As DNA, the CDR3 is TGTGCCAGCAGGCAACAGGTTAACTATGGCTACACCTTC.

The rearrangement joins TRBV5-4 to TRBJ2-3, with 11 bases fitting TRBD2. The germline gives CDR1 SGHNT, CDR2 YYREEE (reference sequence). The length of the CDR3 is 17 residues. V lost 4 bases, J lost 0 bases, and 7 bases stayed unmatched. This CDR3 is CASSLELAGVSTDTQYF. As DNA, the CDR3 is TGTGCCAGCAGCCTTGAACTAGCGGGAGTGAGCACAGATACGCAGTATTTT.

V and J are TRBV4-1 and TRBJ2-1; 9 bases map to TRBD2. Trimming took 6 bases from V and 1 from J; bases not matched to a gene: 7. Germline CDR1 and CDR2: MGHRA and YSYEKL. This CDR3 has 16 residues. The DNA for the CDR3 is TGCGCCAGCAGGGGGGTGGCGGGAGGGTCCTACAATGAGCAGTTCTTC. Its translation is CASRGVAGGSYNEQFF.

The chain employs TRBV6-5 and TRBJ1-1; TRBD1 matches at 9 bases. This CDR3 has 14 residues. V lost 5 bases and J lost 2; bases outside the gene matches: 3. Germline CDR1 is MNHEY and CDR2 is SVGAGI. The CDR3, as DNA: TGTGCCAGCAGTAAACAGGGGGCCAACACTGAAGCTTTCTTT. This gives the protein CASSKQGANTEAFF.

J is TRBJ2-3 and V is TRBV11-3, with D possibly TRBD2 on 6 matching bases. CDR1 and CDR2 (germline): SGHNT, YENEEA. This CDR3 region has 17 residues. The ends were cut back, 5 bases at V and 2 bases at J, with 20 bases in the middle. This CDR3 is CASSQNPGAGFTDTQYF. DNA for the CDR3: TGTGCCAGCAGCCAAAACCCTGGTGCGGGGTTCACAGATACGCAGTATTTT. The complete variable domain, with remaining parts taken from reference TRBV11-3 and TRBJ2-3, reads EAGVVQSPRYKIIEKKQPVAFWCNPISGHNTLYWYLQNLGQGPELLIRYENEEAVDDSQLPKDRFSAERLKGVDSTLKIQPAELGDSAVYLCASSQNPGAGFTDTQYFGPGTRLTVL.

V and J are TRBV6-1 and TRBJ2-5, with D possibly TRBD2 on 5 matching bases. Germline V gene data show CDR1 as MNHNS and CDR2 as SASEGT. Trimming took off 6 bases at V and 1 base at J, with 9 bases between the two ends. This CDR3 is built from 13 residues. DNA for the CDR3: TGTGCCAGCAGGGAGGCAGCCCAAGAGACCCAGTACTTC. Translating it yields CASREAAQETQYF.

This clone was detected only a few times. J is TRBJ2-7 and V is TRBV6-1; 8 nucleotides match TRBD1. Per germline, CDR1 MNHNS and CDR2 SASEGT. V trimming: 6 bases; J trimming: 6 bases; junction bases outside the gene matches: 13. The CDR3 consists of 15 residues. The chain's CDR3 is CASSVTTGVSAEQYF. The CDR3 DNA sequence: TGTGCCAGCAGCGTCACGACAGGGGTTTCGGCCGAGCAGTACTTC.

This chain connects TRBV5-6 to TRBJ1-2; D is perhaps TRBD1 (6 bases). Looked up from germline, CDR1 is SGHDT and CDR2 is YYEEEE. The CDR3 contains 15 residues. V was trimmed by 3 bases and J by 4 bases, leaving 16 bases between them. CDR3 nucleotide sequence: TGTGCCAGCAGCTCCTTAGGACAGCACATCTATGGCTACACCTTC. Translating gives CASSSLGQHIYGYTF.